The sequence of this T cell receptor (beta chain) was determined in a study of spatial heterogeneity in lung cancer. Many counts were recorded for this clonotype. Its target is unknown. Every individual TCR cDNA molecule carried its own unique molecular identifier, which allowed correction of PCR and sequencing errors. TCRdb passed the 5' RACE reads through MiXCR, listing each CDR3 protein once. The sample has 39,000 or so distinct CDR3 sequences; over 9.5% are singletons. Study-wide findings and caveats: Whereas they appeared in blood less at follow-up, ubiquitous expanded tumor TCRs appeared there more at resection.

Time point noted: blood at routine non-recurrence follow-up after resection. The CDR3 sequence is 16 residues long. Looked up from germline, CDR1 is SGHDN and CDR2 is FVKESK. J gave up 5 bases and V 6 bases, and 13 bases lay outside the gene matches. The chain carries TRBV14 and TRBJ2-1; 7 nucleotides align to TRBD1. This TCR derives from a female donor with early-stage non-small cell lung cancer. This specimen was PBMCs, taken at follow-up. CDR3 in DNA: TGTGCCAGCAGTAGACGAGGGGGCTGGCCCAACAATGAGCAGTTCTTC. Translation gives CASSRRGGWPNNEQFF. The whole variable domain, filled in from reference TRBV14 and TRBJ2-1, reads EAGVTQFPSHSVIEKGQTVTLRCDPISGHDNLYWYRRVMGKEIKFLLHFVKESKQDESGMPNNRFLAERTGGTYSTLKVQPAELEDSGVYFCASSRRGGWPNNEQFFGPGTRLTVL.